This T cell receptor beta chain was sequenced in a study of cytomegalovirus exposure and HLA in healthy donors. The V and J ends lost 5 bases and 10 bases, in that order; junction bases with no gene match: 13. Germline assignment: CDR1 SGHTA and CDR2 FQGNSA. The CDR3 has 15 residues. This clone was recorded only once. Amplification used 60 Vbeta primers and 13 Jbeta primers. The repertoire was sequenced with immunoSEQ multiplex PCR; TCRdb's copy has only in-frame clones and lacks some. This table has under 130,000 clones, 55% to 75% appearing once. What was sequenced was PBMCs. The clonotype comes from a man between 25 and 39 years old in good health and CMV-seropositive. The rearrangement uses TRBV7-2 and TRBJ2-1; the match to TRBD2 covers 8 bases. Here the CDR3 reads CASSRNRAGGWEQFF. The CDR3 DNA reads TGTGCCAGCAGCCGAAACCGGGCGGGGGGCTGGGAGCAGTTCTTC.